This TCR beta chain came from a study of monozygotic twins with inflammatory bowel disease. TCRdb re-called the 5' RACE reads and shows each CDR3 protein once, DNA omitted. The sample's table shows 330,000 or so distinct CDR3 sequences. The length of the CDR3 is 14 residues. Per germline, CDR1 SQVTM and CDR2 ANQGSEA. This TCR was recovered from a human donor with ulcerative colitis or Crohn's disease, or a healthy co-twin of an affected twin (not recorded which). Sequencing was performed on blood. The rearrangement joins TRBV29-1 to TRBJ2-3; the D call of TRBD2 rests on TCRdb alone, since no DNA is present to check it. CDR3 sequence: CSVVPSGIGDTQYF.